This T cell receptor beta chain was captured in a study of regulatory T cells in long-lasting Graves disease. Time point: newly diagnosed GD, antithyroid drugs for less than 3 months. RNA extracted from PBMCs served as the sequencing template. This clonotype was counted once. Its cognate antigen is unknown. iRepertoire HTBI primers and Arm-PCR of CDR3 regions built TCR beta libraries. TCRdb used MiXCR to reprocess the multiplex PCR reads, holding one entry per CDR3 protein. Here the sample spans 400,000 to 500,000 distinct CDR3 sequences, approximately 15% being singletons. Study-wide results and limits: Accuracy may have suffered from the small sample size.

Deletions cut 4 bases from V and 0 bases from J, with 11 bases between. The CDR3 is 15 amino acids. CDR1 SGDLS and CDR2 YYNGEE come from the germline V gene. These data are also associated with another study on T cells in Graves' hyperthyroidism and ophthalmopathy. As reported in that work: First-round RT-PCR of the TCR CDR3 relied on the HTBI primer set.

This specimen was peripheral blood mononuclear cells (PBMCs), taken at new diagnosis, from a patient treated with antithyroid drugs. V gene TRBV9 combines with J gene TRBJ1-5, with D tentatively TRBD1 (5 bases). The TCR sequence derives from a woman in her 40s with Graves disease. CDR3 nucleotide sequence: TGTGCCAGCAGCCGGGGGGGGTCTAGCAATCAGCCCCAGCATTTT. Amino acid sequence: CASSRGGSSNQPQHF.